The 28 T cell receptor beta chains presented below share a single source sample, sequenced in a study of monozygotic twins with cystic fibrosis. Some clones are missing from TCRdb's copy, which holds only in-frame ones; the method was immunoSEQ multiplex PCR. The profile covers around 9,800 clones, with around 93% appearing a single time and roughly 5.4% taken by the ten largest. Sequencing was carried out using blood. The origin of the receptors is a boy aged 2 to 10 with cystic fibrosis.

The genes are TRBV30 and TRBJ1-3; perhaps TRBD1 as D (5 bases). The CDR3 spans 13 residues. Germline CDR1 and CDR2: GTSNPN and SVGIG (reference sequence). V lost 4 bases, J lost 1 base, and 8 bases lay in between. In DNA, the CDR3 is TGTGCCTGGAAAAGACAGTCTGGAAACACCATATATTTT. Translated: CAWKRQSGNTIYF.

The chain has TRBV5-1 and TRBJ2-5, with 11 nucleotides matching TRBD2. From germline, CDR1 is SGHRS and CDR2 YFSETQ. Trimming at V came to 0 bases and at J to 5 bases, leaving 3 bases not matched to a gene. The CDR3 runs to 15 residues. The CDR3 reads CASSLGLAGPETQYF. The CDR3 DNA is TGCGCCAGCAGCTTGGGACTAGCGGGGCCGGAGACCCAGTACTTC. The variable domain in full, with the rest retrieved from reference TRBV5-1 and TRBJ2-5, is KAGVTQTPRYLIKTRGQQVTLSCSPISGHRSVSWYQQTPGQGLQFLFEYFSETQRNKGNFPGRFSGRQFSNSRSEMNVSTLELGDSALYLCASSLGLAGPETQYFGPGTRLLVL.

J is TRBJ1-6 and V is TRBV5-6, with TRBD1 identical over 8 bases. CDR1 is SGHDT, CDR2 YYEEEE, per germline. This CDR3 comprises 14 residues. Germline trimming cut 4 bases from V and 10 bases from J; bases unmatched to any gene: 7. The CDR3 nucleotides are TGTGCCAGCAGCCTAGGACAGGGAGCATCACCCCTCCACTTT. Amino acids: CASSLGQGASPLHF.

The chain has TRBV2 and TRBJ2-2; D possibly corresponds to TRBD2 (7 bases). V lost 4 bases and J lost 0, with 12 bases in between. Germline lookup yields CDR1 SNHLY and CDR2 FYNNEI. There are 16 residues in the CDR3. The CDR3 DNA reads as TGTGCCAGCAGTGCCCGCGGGGGCCCGAACACCGGGGAGCTGTTTTTT. Translated: CASSARGGPNTGELFF.

The J gene is TRBJ2-7, the V gene TRBV5-5, with D perhaps TRBD2 (5 bases). Looked up from germline, CDR1 is SGHKS and CDR2 is YYEKEE (reference sequence). The CDR3 sequence is 12 residues long. V was shortened by 4 bases and J by 9 bases, with 14 bases between the two germline ends. CDR3 in amino acids: CASSTFLGRQYF. DNA of the CDR3: TGTGCCAGCAGCACCTTCTTGGGGAGGCAGTACTTC.

The chain employs TRBV5-1 and TRBJ2-1; D not resolved. Germline CDR1 SGHRS, CDR2 YFSETQ. CDR3 length: 14 residues. V was pared by 5 bases and J by 1 base, with 10 bases between. This chain's CDR3 is CASRQLLSYNEQFF. The DNA of the CDR3 is TGCGCCAGCAGGCAGCTACTGTCCTACAATGAGCAGTTCTTC.

The chain has TRBV6-4 and TRBJ2-5; 13 bases line up with TRBD2. The CDR3 is 15 amino acids. Germline values: CDR1 MRHNA, CDR2 SNTAGT. The junction had 6 bases not matched to a gene; V was cut back by 6 bases and J by 5 bases. In DNA form, the CDR3 reads TGTGCCAGCAGCGAGACTAGCGGGGGGTACGAGACCCAGTACTTC. Amino acids: CASSETSGGYETQYF.

The chain combines TRBV10-3 with TRBJ1-2, with a possible D match to TRBD1 (6 bases). The germline gives CDR1 ENHRY, CDR2 SYGVKD. V was trimmed by 6 bases and J by 6 bases, leaving 14 bases between them. This CDR3 is 13 amino acids long. The CDR3 loop reads CAISQGNIDGYTF. CDR3 sequence (DNA): TGTGCCATCAGCCAGGGGAACATTGATGGCTACACCTTC.

The gene calls are TRBV6-5 and TRBJ2-5; TRBD1 might be the D (6 bases). Germline V gene sequence: CDR1 MNHEY, CDR2 SVGAGI. V dropped 8 bases and J dropped 1 base, with 14 bases sitting between them. This CDR3 has 14 amino acids. The CDR3 sequence: CASQNQGPQETQYF. Here the CDR3 DNA reads TGTGCCAGCCAAAATCAGGGGCCCCAAGAGACCCAGTACTTC.

This CDR3 is CAWGLQRHTEAFF. The CDR3 DNA sequence: TGTGCCTGGGGCCTGCAGAGGCACACTGAAGCTTTCTTT. The J gene is TRBJ1-1, the V gene TRBV30; D remains unclear. This CDR3 comprises 13 residues. V was shortened by 5 bases and J by 3 bases, with 13 bases between the two germline ends. Germline CDR1 GTSNPN, CDR2 SVGIG (reference sequence). The whole variable domain, filled in from reference TRBV30 and TRBJ1-1, reads SQTIHQWPATLVQPVGSPLSLECTVEGTSNPNLYWYRQAAGRGLQLLFYSVGIGQISSEVPQNLSASRPQDRQFILSSKKLLLSDSGFYLCAWGLQRHTEAFFGQGTRLTVV.

J is TRBJ1-2 and V is TRBV27; perhaps TRBD1 as D (5 bases). This CDR3 has 14 residues. The germline gives CDR1 MNHEY, CDR2 SMNVEV (reference sequence). V was shortened by 5 bases and J by 4 bases, with 14 bases between the two germline ends. The CDR3 sequence: CASSPLGVSYGYTF. The CDR3 DNA sequence: TGTGCCAGCAGTCCCCTGGGGGTTTCCTATGGCTACACCTTC.

The chain uses TRBV7-3 and TRBJ2-3, with a possible D match to TRBD1 (5 bases). Trimming took 4 bases from V and 7 from J, leaving 15 bases between them. Germline V gene data show CDR1 as SGHTA and CDR2 as FQGTGA. This CDR3 spans 14 amino acids. CDR3 sequence (DNA): TGTGCCAGCAGCTCCTGGATGGACACTCATACGCAGTATTTT. This codes for CASSSWMDTHTQYF.

This chain links TRBV7-9 with TRBJ2-7; D gene ambiguous. This CDR3 is built from 13 residues. Germline V gene lookup returns CDR1 SEHNR and CDR2 FQNEAQ (reference sequence). Trimming took off 5 bases at V and 2 bases at J, with 10 bases between the two ends. As DNA, the CDR3 is TGTGCCAGCAGCCCCACGGGCCCCTACGAGCAGTACGTC. Translating it yields CASSPTGPYEQYV.

The CDR3 nucleotides read TGTGCCAGCAGCCAAATTAACATTGACTATGGCTACACCTTC. Translation gives CASSQINIDYGYTF. This chain links TRBV4-2 with TRBJ1-2; D is unresolved. The germline CDR1 and CDR2 sequences are LGHNA and YNFKEQ. Trimming removed 2 bases at V and 3 bases at J, with 10 bases between. The CDR3 is 14 residues long.

This clone has more than one count but fewer than ten. The J gene is TRBJ2-5, the V gene TRBV6-5, with D tentatively TRBD2 (5 bases). The V end lost 5 bases, the J end lost 5 bases, and 6 bases lay between the germline ends. Germline V gives CDR1 MNHEY, CDR2 SVGAGI. The length of the CDR3 is 11 residues. This chain's CDR3 is CASSTGETQYF. The CDR3 coding sequence is TGTGCCAGCAGTACGGGGGAGACCCAGTACTTC.

This chain connects TRBV15 to TRBJ2-2, with D tentatively TRBD1 (6 bases). Trimming stripped 9 bases from V and 2 bases from J, with 13 bases between. The CDR3 is made up of 14 amino acids. Germline CDR1 reads LNHNV; CDR2 reads YYDKDF (reference sequence). DNA for the CDR3: TGTGCCACTGGGACACAGGGAAACACCGGGGAGCTGTTTTTT. Encoded protein: CATGTQGNTGELFF.

In regard to this clone: At one end the junction does not follow the germline gene, possibly because of a read error. The rearrangement links TRBV5-6 to TRBJ2-1; 9 nucleotides line up with TRBD2. Looked up from germline, CDR1 is SGHDT and CDR2 is YYEEEE. This CDR3 contains 16 residues. CDR3 amino acids: CASSLERGADYNEQFF. CDR3 sequence (DNA): TGTGCCAGCAGTTTGGAGCGGGGGGCGGATTACAATGAGCAGTTCTTC.

In this sample, this clone turned up once. Only one base separates this from a far larger clonotype, so it likely reflects a read error. The chain employs TRBV7-5 and TRBJ2-7; the table's D gene call, TRBD2, was not cross checked with the DNA. TRBV7-5 is deemed a pseudogene. CDR3 length equals 12 residues. The CDR3 reads CASSLWGGEQYV. The CDR3 DNA sequence: TGTGCCAGCAGCTTATGGGGGGGGGAGCAGTACGTC.

The chain is built from TRBV7-9 and TRBJ1-2; perhaps TRBD1 as D (5 bases). CDR1 SEHNR and CDR2 FQNEAQ come from the germline V gene (reference sequence). The CDR3 loop spans 13 amino acids. Trimming shortened V by 5 bases and J by 3 bases, and 10 bases separated the two germline ends. The CDR3 DNA reads TGTGCCAGCAGCCGAGACAGCGACTATGGCTACACCTTC. It translates to CASSRDSDYGYTF.

The chain has TRBV27 and TRBJ2-2; 9 bases are shared with TRBD1. Germline V gives CDR1 MNHEY, CDR2 SMNVEV (reference sequence). The junction had 10 bases not matched to a gene; V was cut back by 4 bases and J by 1 base. This CDR3 has 18 amino acids. The CDR3 here is CASSSATGGSGNTGELFF. The CDR3 bases are TGTGCCAGCAGTTCCGCGACAGGGGGTTCGGGGAACACCGGGGAGCTGTTTTTT.

The chain links TRBV13 to TRBJ2-7, with 9 bases matching TRBD2. Trimming took 4 bases from V and 0 from J; bases not matched to a gene: 7. CDR3 length: 16 amino acids. The germline V gene has CDR1 PRHDT and CDR2 FYEKMQ (reference sequence). The CDR3 region is CASSSSLAGISYEQYF. The CDR3 DNA follows: TGTGCCAGCAGCTCCTCACTAGCGGGTATCTCCTACGAGCAGTACTTC.

V gene TRBV7-3 combines with J gene TRBJ2-7; 11 bases fit TRBD1. Trimming at V came to 5 bases and at J to 0 bases, leaving 3 bases not matched to a gene. Germline assignment: CDR1 SGHTA and CDR2 FQGTGA. The CDR3 sequence is 15 residues long. CDR3 region: CASSPGTGGSYEQYF. For the CDR3, the DNA is TGTGCCAGCAGCCCCGGGACAGGGGGCTCCTACGAGCAGTACTTC.

The rearrangement uses TRBV19 and TRBJ2-4; D may be TRBD1 (6 bases). CDR1 is LNHDA and CDR2 is SQIVND in the germline V gene (reference sequence). The CDR3 has 16 amino acids. V lost 1 base, J lost 0 bases, and 10 bases lay in between. The CDR3 DNA reads TGTGCCAGTAGTATAGGACAGGACACAGCCAAAAACATTCAGTACTTC. Amino acid sequence: CASSIGQDTAKNIQYF.

The V and J genes are TRBV27 and TRBJ2-1; a possible D gene is TRBD2 (6 bases). The V gene's germline CDR1 is MNHEY and CDR2 SMNVEV (reference sequence). The CDR3 has 13 residues. V gave up 8 bases and J gave up 7 bases, with 15 bases separating them. CDR3 residues: CASPGGALNEQFF. In nucleotides, the CDR3 is TGTGCCAGCCCAGGCGGGGCTTTGAATGAGCAGTTCTTC.

This chain links TRBV27 with TRBJ2-2; tentatively, D is TRBD1 (6 bases). Germline CDR1 MNHEY, CDR2 SMNVEV (reference sequence). The germline V and J ends were trimmed by 3 bases and 0 bases, with 11 bases remaining between them. CDR3 length: 16 residues. Here the CDR3 DNA reads TGTGCCAGCAGTTTTAGGGGGTCCCCGAACACCGGGGAGCTGTTTTTT. This translates into CASSFRGSPNTGELFF.

CDR3 residues: CASSGEVDQPQHF. The CDR3 DNA is TGTGCCAGCAGTGGGGAGGTGGATCAGCCCCAGCATTTT. The chain links TRBV2 to TRBJ1-5; D is unresolved. V dropped 4 bases and J dropped 5 bases, with 9 bases sitting between them. The CDR3 length is 13 residues. The germline V gene encodes CDR1 SNHLY and CDR2 FYNNEI. Using reference TRBV2 and TRBJ1-5 for the parts outside the CDR3, the full variable domain is EPEVTQTPSHQVTQMGQEVILRCVPISNHLYFYWYRQILGQKVEFLVSFYNNEISEKSEIFDDQFSVERPDGSNFTLKIRSTKLEDSAMYFCASSGEVDQPQHFGDGTRLSIL.

The rearrangement joins TRBV19 to TRBJ1-5; D call uncertain. Germline-derived CDR1 and CDR2 are LNHDA and SQIVND (reference sequence). This CDR3 contains 14 residues. Trimming pared 6 bases from V and 0 bases from J, leaving 9 bases between. CDR3 sequence (DNA): TGTGCCAGTAGCATTGAAAATAGCAATCAGCCCCAGCATTTT. This gives the protein CASSIENSNQPQHF.

The V gene is TRBV7-9, the J gene TRBJ2-7; D perhaps matches TRBD2 (6 bases). The V end was cut by 6 bases, the J end by 2 bases, with 20 bases between. The CDR3 is 16 residues long. Per germline, CDR1 SEHNR and CDR2 FQNEAQ (reference sequence). CDR3 region: CASSLRRGPRTYEQYF. As DNA, the CDR3 is TGTGCCAGCAGTCTTCGGCGGGGTCCAAGGACCTACGAGCAGTACTTC.